The rows below give T cell receptor beta chains drawn from one sample of a study of breast tumors, draining lymph nodes, adjacent tissues. TCRdb called the multiplex PCR reads again in MiXCR, with one record for every CDR3 protein. Among approximately 250,000 distinct CDR3 sequences, approximately 36% were seen once, and the ten largest hold over 3.5%. Sequences were obtained from axillary lymph node tissue. These receptors were collected from a female donor with breast cancer. Some clones in this sample may be carry-over from other donors' samples. Both conserved end residues are part of each CDR3. A D gene is named only where the DNA matches it firmly. Clone sizes are given selectively: once, few, many, or a class where the clone is expanded.

v_gene: TRBV7-2; abundance: many; j_gene: TRBJ2-7; d_gene: TRBD2; CDR3nt: TGTGCCAGCAGCTCCGTAGCGGGGGGAAAGACCTACGAGCAGTACTTC; CDR3aa: CASSSVAGGKTYEQYF
v_gene: TRBV10-3; abundance: NA; j_gene: TRBJ2-3; d_gene: TRBD1; CDR3nt: TGTGCCAGCAGTTACTATGTAGGACAGGGGAGGACAGATACGCAGTATTTT; CDR3aa: CASSYYVGQGRTDTQYF
v_gene: TRBV4-3; abundance: few; j_gene: TRBJ2-3; d_gene: TRBD1; CDR3nt: TGCGCCAGCAGCCCCCGGACAGGGGCAGGCACAGATACGCAGTATTTT; CDR3aa: CASSPRTGAGTDTQYF
v_gene: TRBV4-3; abundance: many; j_gene: TRBJ1-4; d_gene: NA; CDR3nt: TGCGCCAGCAGCCAAGATACCCAGCGGGGTGAAAAACTGTTTTTT; CDR3aa: CASSQDTQRGEKLFF
v_gene: TRBV6-5; abundance: many; j_gene: TRBJ1-5; d_gene: TRBD1; CDR3nt: TGTGCCAGCAGTGGGCGGCAGGGGGCCGATCAGCCCCAGCATTTT; CDR3aa: CASSGRQGADQPQHF
v_gene: TRBV24-1; abundance: many; j_gene: TRBJ2-7; d_gene: TRBD2; CDR3nt: TGTGCCACCAGAGCTAGCGGGAGAGCCGAGCAGTACTTC; CDR3aa: CATRASGRAEQYF
v_gene: TRBV10-3; abundance: NA; j_gene: TRBJ2-1; d_gene: TRBD1; CDR3nt: TGTGCCATCAGTCCGGGACAGGGATATGAGGCAGTTTTC; CDR3aa: CAISPGQGYEAVF
v_gene: TRBV20-1; abundance: many; j_gene: TRBJ2-2; d_gene: TRBD2; CDR3nt: TGCAGTGCTAGGACCGGGACTAGCCTTAACACCGGGGAGCTGTTTTTT; CDR3aa: CSARTGTSLNTGELFF
v_gene: TRBV5-6; abundance: many; j_gene: TRBJ2-2; d_gene: NA; CDR3nt: TGTGCCAGCAGCTTGGATGGGTTCACCGGGGAGCTGTTTTTT; CDR3aa: CASSLDGFTGELFF
v_gene: TRBV2; abundance: many; j_gene: TRBJ2-5; d_gene: NA; CDR3nt: TGTGCCAGCAGGACGGACAGAAACCAAGAGACCCAGTACTTC; CDR3aa: CASRTDRNQETQYF
v_gene: TRBV6-5; abundance: NA; j_gene: TRBJ2-5; d_gene: TRBD1; CDR3nt: TGTGCCAGCAGTTACTCGCCGGGACAGGGGATGGGGTCGGAGACCCAGTACTTC; CDR3aa: CASSYSPGQGMGSETQYF
v_gene: TRBV9; abundance: many; j_gene: TRBJ2-1; d_gene: NA; CDR3nt: TGTGCCAGCAGCGTAGCGGTCCTTTCCTACAATGAGCAGTTCTTC; CDR3aa: CASSVAVLSYNEQFF
v_gene: TRBV20-1; abundance: NA; j_gene: TRBJ2-1; d_gene: NA; CDR3nt: TGCAGTGCTAACCCCGTGACTAGCTCCTACAATGAGCAGTTCTTC; CDR3aa: CSANPVTSSYNEQFF
v_gene: TRBV19; abundance: many; j_gene: TRBJ2-1; d_gene: TRBD2; CDR3nt: TGTGCCAGTAGTTTAACTAGCGAATCCTACAATGAGCAGTTCTTC; CDR3aa: CASSLTSESYNEQFF
v_gene: TRBV6-7; abundance: NA; j_gene: TRBJ1-6; d_gene: NA; CDR3nt: TGTGCCAGCAGTTCCCGGGACGGCGGTTCACCCCTCCACTTT; CDR3aa: CASSSRDGGSPLHF
v_gene: TRBV24-1; abundance: NA; j_gene: TRBJ2-5; d_gene: TRBD1; CDR3nt: TGTGCCACCAGTGACCCCGGACAGGGTCAAGAGACCCAGTACTTC; CDR3aa: CATSDPGQGQETQYF
v_gene: TRBV19; abundance: NA; j_gene: TRBJ1-1; d_gene: TRBD1; CDR3nt: TGTGCCAGTAGTACAGGGGGCTGGACTGAAGCTTTCTTT; CDR3aa: CASSTGGWTEAFF
v_gene: TRBV29-1; abundance: many; j_gene: TRBJ2-3; d_gene: NA; CDR3nt: TGCAGCGTTCGTCGGCGGGTCAGGACAGATACGCAGTATTTT; CDR3aa: CSVRRRVRTDTQYF
v_gene: TRBV20-1; abundance: many; j_gene: TRBJ2-3; d_gene: NA; CDR3nt: TGCAGTGCTCATGGGGAGTCGGGAGATACGCAGTATTTT; CDR3aa: CSAHGESGDTQYF
v_gene: TRBV11-3; abundance: many; j_gene: TRBJ1-6; d_gene: NA; CDR3nt: TGTGCCAGCAGCTTAGGTCCGTTCAATTCACCCCTCCACTTT; CDR3aa: CASSLGPFNSPLHF
v_gene: TRBV12-3/TRBV12-4; abundance: many; j_gene: TRBJ2-1; d_gene: NA; CDR3nt: TGTGCCAGCAGCCATGGGGGTCTGAGCTCCTACAATGAGCAGTTCTTC; CDR3aa: CASSHGGLSSYNEQFF
v_gene: TRBV4-1; abundance: NA; j_gene: TRBJ2-3; d_gene: NA; CDR3nt: TGCGCCAGCAGCCAAGAGGGGGCTAGCGGAACCACAGATACGCAGTATTTT; CDR3aa: CASSQEGASGTTDTQYF
v_gene: TRBV7-2; abundance: NA; j_gene: TRBJ1-1; d_gene: NA; CDR3nt: TGTGCCAGCAGCCCCAGGACAAACACTGAAGCTTTCTTT; CDR3aa: CASSPRTNTEAFF
v_gene: TRBV20-1; abundance: NA; j_gene: TRBJ1-6; d_gene: NA; CDR3nt: TGCAGTGCCATGACGGACGCGAATTCACCCCTCCACTTT; CDR3aa: CSAMTDANSPLHF
v_gene: TRBV9; abundance: many; j_gene: TRBJ2-3; d_gene: NA; CDR3nt: TGTGCCAGCAGCGTATTTACTGATAGCACAGATACGCAGTATTTT; CDR3aa: CASSVFTDSTDTQYF
v_gene: TRBV7-6; abundance: NA; j_gene: TRBJ2-7; d_gene: TRBD1; CDR3nt: TGTGCCAGCAGCTTAGGACAGGGAGAGACCGGGGAGCAGTACTTC; CDR3aa: CASSLGQGETGEQYF
v_gene: TRBV11-3; abundance: many; j_gene: TRBJ1-6; d_gene: TRBD1; CDR3nt: TGTGCCAGCAGCTCCCGACAGGGAGGATCACCCCTCCACTTT; CDR3aa: CASSSRQGGSPLHF
v_gene: TRBV20-1; abundance: NA; j_gene: TRBJ2-4; d_gene: TRBD1; CDR3nt: TGCAGTGCTAGAGATCCAGGGGGCGCTGCCAAAAACATTCAGTACTTC; CDR3aa: CSARDPGGAAKNIQYF
v_gene: TRBV19; abundance: many; j_gene: TRBJ2-1; d_gene: NA; CDR3nt: TGTGCCAGTAGTATATCTTCCGACAATGAGCAGTTCTTC; CDR3aa: CASSISSDNEQFF
v_gene: TRBV12-3/TRBV12-4; abundance: NA; j_gene: TRBJ1-5; d_gene: NA; CDR3nt: TGTGCCAGCAGTTTTAGAGGACACAATCAGCCCCAGCATTTT; CDR3aa: CASSFRGHNQPQHF
v_gene: TRBV5-1; abundance: NA; j_gene: TRBJ2-3; d_gene: TRBD2; CDR3nt: TGCGCCAGCAGTCGGGGGGCTAGCGGGAGGGCCGTAGATACGCAGTATTTT; CDR3aa: CASSRGASGRAVDTQYF